This passage covers 27 T cell receptor beta chains from one sample sequenced in a study of T cell clonality in common variable immunodeficiency. General study findings and limits: Reportedly, TCR beta sequences from common variable immunodeficiency showed fewer deletions and N-nucleotide insertions.

These TCRs are of unknown antigen specificity. Repertoires were generated with immunoSEQ multiplex PCR, while TCRdb's copy carries only in-frame clones and drops some. This sample comprises fewer than 30,000 clones, none seen once only. Sequenced material: peripheral blood mononuclear cells. The source is a human donor with common variable immunodeficiency.

This clone was counted a few times. CDR3 protein: CASSPGQGRVIQYF. CDR3 DNA, as far as it was read: TGTGCCAGCAGCCCTGGACAGGGAAGGGTCATT. J is TRBJ2-4 and V is TRBV7-2; 8 bases line up with TRBD1. The read ends 3 residues shy of where the CDR3 ends; the end is completed using the germline J gene. Germline-derived CDR1 and CDR2 are SGHTA and FQGNSA. CDR3 length: 14 amino acids. V dropped 5 bases and J dropped 9; count of bases not matched to a gene: 9. Full variable domain (outside the CDR3, taken from reference TRBV7-2 and TRBJ2-4): GAGVSQSPSNKVTEKGKDVELRCDPISGHTALYWYRQSLGQGLEFLIYFQGNSAPDKSGLPSDRFSAERTGGSVSTLTIQRTQQEDSAVYLCASSPGQGRVIQYFGAGTRLSVL.

This clone has just a few counts. Read data end 3 residues before the CDR3 end; the end is taken from the germline J gene. This chain links TRBV18 with TRBJ1-2; 11 bases are a match to TRBD1. The germline V gene encodes CDR1 KGHSH and CDR2 LQKENI. J lost 6 bases, V lost 3 bases, and 9 bases had no gene match. This CDR3 has 16 amino acids. The CDR3 is CASSPRTGGLEDGYTF. Incomplete CDR3 DNA: TGTGCCAGCTCACCTAGGACAGGGGGCTTGGAAGATGGC.

This clone was observed many times. The read terminates 3 residues before the CDR3 end, so the remaining end is supplied by the germline J gene. This chain connects TRBV5-5 to TRBJ1-3, with 7 bases matching TRBD1. The length of the CDR3 is 14 residues. In germline, CDR1 is SGHKS, CDR2 YYEKEE (reference sequence). V shed 2 bases, J shed 8 bases, and the junction held 7 bases outside the gene matches. CDR3 DNA (partial): TGTGCCAGCAGCTTATGGGACAGTCGGGACACC. Encoded protein: CASSLWDSRDT. The entire CDR3 reads CASSLWDSRDTIYF.

This clone was seen many times. Sequencing ends 3 residues short of the CDR3 end; the germline J gene provides the rest. V and J are TRBV7-2 and TRBJ2-7, with D unresolved. The CDR3 extends over 13 amino acids. V gave up 5 bases and J gave up 3 bases, with 11 bases separating them. From germline, CDR1 is SGHTA and CDR2 FQGNSA. The CDR3 loop reads CASSDSIGYEQYF. CDR3 DNA, as far as it was read: TGTGCCAGCAGCGACTCAATAGGCTACGAG.

This clone was found many times. The read ends 3 residues shy of where the CDR3 ends; the end is completed using the germline J gene. This rearrangement joins TRBV9 to TRBJ1-1, with D uncertain. This CDR3 region has 14 residues. From germline, CDR1 is SGDLS and CDR2 YYNGEE. V was shortened by 2 bases and J by 0 bases, with 8 bases between the two germline ends. CDR3 loop: CASSVRGMNTEAFF. CDR3 DNA, as far as it was read: TGTGCCAGCAGCGTGCGGGGAATGAACACTGAA.

Details on this clone: The read is 3 residues too short to cover the CDR3 end, so that end is filled in from the germline J gene. This sequence joins TRBV18 and TRBJ1-4; D gene ambiguous. CDR1 and CDR2 from the germline V gene are KGHSH and LQKENI. Trimming removed 0 bases at V and 1 base at J, with 6 bases between. This CDR3 comprises 15 residues. The CDR3 loop reads CASSPPQITNEKLFF. The sequenced CDR3 bases are TGTGCCAGCTCACCACCTCAGATAACTAATGAAAAA.

This clone has a handful of counts. The CDR3 end is not reached by the read, which stops 3 residues before it; the germline J gene fills it in. The chain is built from TRBV6-2 or TRBV6-3 and TRBJ2-1, with TRBD2 matching over 9 bases. The J segment lost 0 bases and the V segment lost 6 bases, leaving 6 bases of the junction unmatched. The germline CDR1 and CDR2 sequences are MNHEY and SVGEGT. The CDR3 spans 16 residues. The CDR3 spells CASRDSGGPSYNEQFF. CDR3 DNA, as far as it was read: TGTGCCAGCAGAGATAGCGGGGGACCCTCCTACAATGAG.

The sample holds many counts of this clone. From the germline J gene comes the end of the CDR3, since the read stops 3 residues before it. The gene calls are TRBV6-2 or TRBV6-3 and TRBJ2-1, with D hard to call. The germline gives CDR1 MNHEY, CDR2 SVGEGT. This CDR3 spans 12 amino acids. Trimming pared 3 bases from V and 8 bases from J, leaving 8 bases between. The CDR3 region is CASSYSRDEQFF. The sequenced CDR3 bases are TGTGCCAGCAGTTATTCCCGGGATGAG.

This clone came up a few times. Read data end 3 residues before the CDR3 end; the end is taken from the germline J gene. This chain links TRBV18 with TRBJ2-2; 7 bases are a match to TRBD1. Germline V gene sequence: CDR1 KGHSH, CDR2 LQKENI. With 6 bases clipped from V and 2 bases from J, the junction kept 9 bases outside the gene matches. This CDR3 region has 16 residues. The CDR3 region is CASSPSGTVNTGELFF. CDR3 bases read: TGTGCCAGCTCTCCCTCCGGGACAGTAAACACCGGGGAG.

This clone was seen a few times. The read is 3 residues too short to cover the CDR3 end, so that end is filled in from the germline J gene. This chain connects TRBV10-2 to TRBJ1-1, with TRBD1 identical over 8 bases. Germline assignment: CDR1 WSHSY and CDR2 SAAADI. The CDR3 is 15 residues long. Trimming cost V 4 bases and J 4 bases; bases outside gene matches: 8. CDR3 bases read: TGCGCCAGCAGTGCCGCAGGGGGCGCGTCCACTGAA. It codes for CASSAAGGASTE. The CDR3 reads in full as CASSAAGGASTEAFF.

Details on this clone: Coverage ceases 3 residues before the CDR3 finishes, and the germline J gene fills in the end. V and J are TRBV7-2 and TRBJ2-7; D unresolved. The CDR3 has 12 amino acids. Germline V lookup: CDR1 SGHTA, CDR2 FQGNSA. V lost 5 bases and J 1 base, leaving 6 bases between the germline ends. The sequenced part of the CDR3 DNA is TGTGCCAGCAGCCCCCCTTCCTACGAG. Its protein is CASSPPSYE. The entire CDR3 is CASSPPSYEQYF.

This clone was detected a few times. The CDR3 end is not reached by the read, which stops 3 residues before it; the germline J gene fills it in. The V and J genes are TRBV7-3 and TRBJ2-5; tentatively, D is TRBD2 (6 bases). This CDR3 region has 14 residues. CDR1 and CDR2 from the germline V gene are SGHTA and FQGTGA. Trimming removed 5 bases from V and 4 bases from J, with 14 bases in between. The covered CDR3 bases are TGTGCCAGCAGCCCGACCCGGGGAGGAGAGACC. Its translation is CASSPTRGGET. The full CDR3 protein reads CASSPTRGGETQYF. The full variable domain, with the rest looked up from reference TRBV7-3 and TRBJ2-5, is GAGVSQTPSNKVTEKGKYVELRCDPISGHTALYWYRQSLGQGPEFLIYFQGTGAADDSGLPNDRFFAVRPEGSVSTLKIQRTERGDSAVYLCASSPTRGGETQYFGPGTRLLVL.

The sample holds many counts of this clone. With the read ending 3 residues before the CDR3 end, the germline J gene is used to fill in that end. The chain combines TRBV19 with TRBJ2-1; D ambiguous. Trimming took 6 bases from V and 4 from J, leaving 16 bases between them. Germline loops: CDR1 LNHDA, CDR2 SQIVND (reference sequence). This CDR3 is built from 15 residues. The part of the CDR3 DNA that was read is TGTGCCAGTAGCTCCCGACTGGAAGTGTACAATGAG. The encoded protein is CASSSRLEVYNE. The full CDR3 reads CASSSRLEVYNEQFF.

The CDR3 protein is CASSPDSGGSYEQYF. The CDR3 bases that were read are TGTGCCAGCAGTCCTGATAGCGGGGGATCCTACGAG. V is TRBV7-2 and J is TRBJ2-7, with 9 bases identical to TRBD2. The read ends 3 residues early relative to the CDR3; the germline J gene fills the gap. Per germline, CDR1 SGHTA and CDR2 FQGNSA. This CDR3 is 15 amino acids long. V lost 6 bases to trimming and J lost 1 base; unmatched junction nucleotides: 7. Combining the CDR3 with reference TRBV7-2 and TRBJ2-7 gives the whole variable domain GAGVSQSPSNKVTEKGKDVELRCDPISGHTALYWYRQSLGQGLEFLIYFQGNSAPDKSGLPSDRFSAERTGGSVSTLTIQRTQQEDSAVYLCASSPDSGGSYEQYFGPGTRLTVT.

This clone was detected a few times. The CDR3 end is not reached by the read, which stops 3 residues before it; the germline J gene fills it in. The chain uses TRBV11-1 and TRBJ2-3; a weak D match, TRBD1 (6 bases). The CDR3 length is 15 residues. Trimming took off 2 bases at V and 1 base at J, with 10 bases between the two ends. Germline CDR1 and CDR2: SGHAT and FQDESV (reference sequence). The sequenced CDR3 bases are TGTGCCAGCAGCTTAATGTGGGGGCGCACAGATACG. This encodes CASSLMWGRTDT. The CDR3, in full, reads CASSLMWGRTDTQYF.

This clone was counted only a few times. The sequenced fragment ends 3 residues before the CDR3 boundary, so the rest is inferred from the germline J gene. The chain carries TRBV6-2 or TRBV6-3 and TRBJ1-5, with 8 bases fitting TRBD1. Per the germline V gene, CDR1 is MNHEY and CDR2 is SVGEGT. After removal of 5 bases from V and 2 bases from J, the junction contained 5 bases not matched to a gene. CDR3 length: 15 amino acids. This CDR3 is CASSGQGRGNQPQHF. The sequenced CDR3 bases are TGTGCCAGCAGTGGACAGGGACGGGGCAATCAGCCC.

This clone has just a few counts. The read halts 3 residues ahead of the CDR3 end, with the missing end drawn from the germline J gene. The chain links TRBV18 to TRBJ1-2, with D perhaps TRBD1 (5 bases). The germline V gene has CDR1 KGHSH and CDR2 LQKENI. The length of the CDR3 is 16 residues. V dropped 6 bases and J dropped 2 bases, with 19 bases sitting between them. The CDR3 loop reads CASSSQGTPINYGYTF. The DNA read from the CDR3 is TGTGCCAGCTCCTCTCAAGGGACTCCCATCAACTATGGC.

As regards this clone: The read ends 3 residues before the CDR3 terminus; that terminus is restored from the germline J gene. The rearrangement uses TRBV7-2 and TRBJ1-5; 7 bases align to TRBD1. Trimming took 4 bases from V and 6 from J; bases not matched to a gene: 9. The CDR3 contains 15 residues. The germline CDR1 and CDR2 sequences are SGHTA and FQGNSA. This CDR3 reads CASSSGTGVSQPQHF. The CDR3 DNA, read in part, is TGTGCCAGCAGCTCTGGAACAGGGGTAAGTCAGCCC.

Notes on this clone: The germline gene is not matched at one end of the junction; a read error may be the cause. The CDR3 end falls 3 residues outside the read, so it is completed with the germline J gene. The rearrangement links TRBV18 to TRBJ2-7, with 8 bases matching TRBD2. The CDR3 length is 14 residues. The V gene's germline CDR1 is KGHSH and CDR2 LQKENI. CDR3 bases read: TGTGCCAGCCCACCCCCAGCGGGGGTCTACGAG. This translates into CASPPPAGVYE. The entire CDR3 is CASPPPAGVYEQYF.

This clone occurred a few times. The read ends 3 residues early relative to the CDR3; the germline J gene fills the gap. The chain combines TRBV19 with TRBJ2-5, with TRBD1 matching over 11 bases. The germline V gene has CDR1 LNHDA and CDR2 SQIVND (reference sequence). The CDR3 runs to 15 residues. Trimming cost V 1 base and J 7 bases; bases outside gene matches: 5. The covered CDR3 bases are TGTGCCAGTAGTATAGTTGGACAGGGGGCCCGGACC. This translates into CASSIVGQGART. In full, the CDR3 reads CASSIVGQGARTQYF.

In the case of this clone: The read terminates 3 residues ahead of where the CDR3 ends, so the germline J gene completes it. This sequence joins TRBV18 and TRBJ1-2; TRBD1 agrees at 9 bases. The V and J ends lost 6 bases and 3 bases, in that order; junction bases with no gene match: 8. The CDR3 is made up of 15 amino acids. Germline CDR1 KGHSH, CDR2 LQKENI. The part of the CDR3 DNA that was read is TGTGCCAGCTCGCAGGGACAGGGCTTCGACTATGGC. Translated, it gives CASSQGQGFDYG. From start to end, the CDR3 is CASSQGQGFDYGYTF.

This clone was recorded a few times. The read finishes 3 residues shy of the CDR3 end, and the germline J gene is used to complete it. The gene calls are TRBV6-2 or TRBV6-3 and TRBJ2-3; TRBD2 matches at 15 bases. This CDR3 has 16 residues. With 2 bases clipped from V and 3 bases from J, the junction kept 0 bases outside the gene matches. CDR1 MNHEY and CDR2 SVGEGT come from the germline V gene. CDR3 DNA (partial): TGTGCCAGCAGTTACGGGACTAGCGGGGGGACAGATACG. This codes for CASSYGTSGGTDT. The full-length CDR3 reads as CASSYGTSGGTDTQYF.

Details on this clone: The read is 3 residues too short to cover the CDR3 end, so that end is filled in from the germline J gene. V and J are TRBV30 and TRBJ2-3; TRBD2 aligns across 7 bases. Germline V CDR1 and CDR2: GTSNPN, SVGIG (reference sequence). This CDR3 comprises 13 residues. V lost 5 bases to trimming and J lost 6 bases; unmatched junction nucleotides: 8. The CDR3 reads CAWSSGADDTQYF. The part of the CDR3 DNA that was read is TGTGCCTGGTCCAGCGGGGCAGACGATACG.

Worth noting for this clone: Sequencing ends 3 residues short of the CDR3 end; the germline J gene provides the rest. This chain links TRBV19 with TRBJ1-3, with D tentatively TRBD1 (5 bases). The CDR3 runs 13 residues. Germline V gene lookup returns CDR1 LNHDA and CDR2 SQIVND (reference sequence). Trimming removed 7 bases at V and 5 bases at J, with 12 bases between. CDR3 bases read: TGTGCCAGTATACCGAGACAGAGAAACACC. Protein sequence: CASIPRQRNT. The CDR3 reads in full as CASIPRQRNTIYF.

Only a few counts were recorded for this clone. The read gets to within 3 residues of the CDR3 end, and the germline J gene fills in the rest. V is TRBV7-2 and J is TRBJ2-7, with TRBD2 matching 7 bases. This CDR3 has 15 residues. With V trimmed by 4 bases and J by 1 base, 7 bases remained unmatched. Germline CDR1 and CDR2: SGHTA and FQGNSA. The DNA read from the CDR3 is TGTGCCAGCAGCTCACCCTGGGGGGGGTCCTACGAG. The encoded protein is CASSSPWGGSYE. The complete CDR3 sequence is CASSSPWGGSYEQYF.

As regards this clone: The read ends 3 residues early relative to the CDR3; the germline J gene fills the gap. V and J are TRBV19 and TRBJ2-3; 9 bases line up with TRBD2. The CDR3 covers 16 residues. V was clipped by 0 bases and J by 4 bases; unmatched bases: 5. Looked up from germline, CDR1 is LNHDA and CDR2 is SQIVND (reference sequence). The CDR3 bases that were read are TGTGCCAGTAGTATAGATCTTGGCGGGGGGGCAGATACG. Its protein product is CASSIDLGGGADT. The whole CDR3 sequence reads CASSIDLGGGADTQYF.

The DNA read from the CDR3 is TGCGCCAGCAGCTCCGGGACAGGGGGAACAGATACG. Translation gives CASSSGTGGTDT. The complete CDR3 reads CASSSGTGGTDTQYF. The chain recombines TRBV5-1 with TRBJ2-3, with 11 bases lining up with TRBD1. The read terminates 3 residues ahead of where the CDR3 ends, so the germline J gene completes it. The CDR3 is 15 residues long. With V trimmed by 3 bases and J by 3 bases, 3 bases remained unmatched. The V gene's germline CDR1 is SGHRS and CDR2 YFSETQ.